This T cell receptor (beta chain) is from a study of CD8+ T cells in alopecia areata. Across the study: The tofacitinib course ran for 6 to 18 months and was followed by 6 months off drug.

V was clipped by 0 bases and J by 3 bases, with 10 bases between them. This CDR3 has 14 residues. Germline values: CDR1 SGHRS, CDR2 YFSETQ. The study's findings and limits: Lesional scalp, notably in alopecia totalis/universalis, had clonality above that of normal scalp. Scalp samples also yield sequences of resident alphabeta T cells from normal skin.

Those with alopecia areata gave lesional scalp punch biopsies and peripheral blood. Details on this clone: What it binds is not known.

Sequencing templates came from extracted RNA that was reverse transcribed into cDNA. This table comes from immunoSEQ multiplex PCR, and its TCRdb copy is limited to in-frame clones, with some not included. The sample has some 200,000 clones; just under 60% are singletons. The chain is built from TRBV5-1 and TRBJ2-7, with D perhaps given as TRBD1 or TRBD2 (6 bases each). This TCR came from a human donor with alopecia areata. The sample consisted of CD4+ T cells sorted from blood, taken at week 0. CDR3 nucleotide sequence: TGCGCCAGCAGCTTGGACGGGGGCCGCTACGAGCAGTACTTC. Its translation: CASSLDGGRYEQYF.